This TCR beta chain was retrieved from a study of breast tumors, draining lymph nodes, adjacent tissues. Findings and limits, study-wide: Tumor T cell lymph node origin was a supported hypothesis, not proven. Compared with lymph nodes, tumors were less diverse; compared with nontumor tissue, more. Luminal-like breast cancer showed significantly higher tumor–nontumor repertoire similarity than basal-like.

Germline CDR1 and CDR2: SGHTS and YDEGEE. The V gene end was trimmed by 2 bases and the J gene end by 2 bases; junction bases not matched to a gene: 5. The CDR3 is 16 amino acids. Axillary draining lymph nodes of breast cancer patients supplied the node samples. One entry per CDR3 protein results from TCRdb running MiXCR on the multiplex PCR reads. The sample contains roughly 110,000 distinct CDR3 sequences, more than 25% of which appear only once. This clonotype was picked up many times. Its antigen remains unidentified. This chain uses TRBV5-8 with TRBJ2-2, with 8 bases matching TRBD2. This TCR derives from a female donor with breast cancer. Some clones in this sample may be carry-over from other donors' samples. Sequencing input: axillary lymph node tissue. The CDR3 loop reads CASSFVRTSNTGELFF. DNA for the CDR3: TGTGCCAGCAGCTTCGTGAGGACTAGCAACACCGGGGAGCTGTTTTTT.